This T cell receptor beta chain was documented in a study of T cell responses to AZD1222 COVID-19 vaccine. Overall study results and limits: Reportedly, nearly half of unique spike TCRs recognized epitopes outside B.1.351/B.1.1.7 mutations. Repertoire sampling occurred only after the peak T cell response.

In regard to this clone: Its matching antigen is unknown.

V lost 0 bases and J 7 bases, leaving 14 bases between the germline ends. The length of the CDR3 is 15 residues. Germline CDR1 is LNHDA and CDR2 is SQIVND (reference sequence). Clones were read by immunoSEQ multiplex PCR, and TCRdb kept only the in-frame ones, dropping some. The profile covers over 150,000 clones, with roughly 89% appearing a single time and 1.6% taken by the ten largest. The receptor's source is an adult in good health. The sequences come from peripheral blood, collected on day 0 of AZD1222 vaccination. V usage is TRBV19 and J usage is TRBJ2-3; D tentatively fits TRBD1 or TRBD2 (5 bases each). CDR3 in DNA: TGTGCCAGTAGTATAGATCCCTGGGGGTCGAATACGCAGTATTTT. This codes for CASSIDPWGSNTQYF.